This section outlines one T cell receptor (beta chain) sequence together with its context. This clonotype was counted ten times or more. Which antigen it targets is not known. No much larger clonotype is one base removed from it; base qualities were not supplied. TCR beta CDR3 regions were amplified from RNA transcripts for repertoire sequencing. A first-round RT-PCR used HTBI primers with the Qiagen OneStep RT-PCR kit, followed by a second-round multiplex PCR, size selection and purification. The libraries underwent paired-end sequencing with 100 bp reads on an Illumina HiSeq2000. The authors processed their data as follows. Reads were processed with SOAPnuke, discarding reads with adapters, uncalled bases, mean Phred below 15, or no exact constant-primer or identifier match. COPE v1.2.5 was used to merge high-quality paired reads. Each unique nucleotide sequence was defined as a clonotype, and clonotypes were aligned to IMGT TRB V, D and J references with MiTCR v1.1. Only V-J combinations with frequency above 0.0001 were analysed, covering 98% to 99.2% of repertoires. For each V-J combination, a TCR clonal expansion and chaos score was defined as F50 clonal expansion divided by the chaos observed in the TCRdist matrix. Welch's t-statistics and random forest were used to reduce features to 10 to 15 V-J combinations, which were fed into a naive Bayes classifier. The Morisita-Horn index was used to measure how similar the thyroid and blood repertoires were. TCRdb reprocessing: public reads trimmed at Q25 with fastp, clones called with MiXCR, in-frame beta chains kept. A single entry per CDR3 protein holds the most common genes and DNA from its merged rows. Here the V and J calls rest on TCRdb's processing, not on the authors' analysis. The sample table shows around 170,000 distinct CDR3 sequences, and 37% are seen once. Of the sample, under 7% falls within the top ten clones.

The data belong to a study of Graves' ophthalmopathy and Graves' hyperthyroidism (dated by TCRdb to between 2018 and 2020). About the study as a whole: Peripheral blood was collected at initial diagnosis, prior to any treatment. The study used TCR beta repertoire signatures to distinguish Graves' ophthalmopathy from Graves' hyperthyroidism and to predict progression to ophthalmopathy. In total, over 130 blood samples were TCR-sequenced: 40 to 45 ophthalmopathy, some 75 hyperthyroidism and some 17 hyperthyroidism-to-ophthalmopathy patients. To explore V-J signatures distinguishing ophthalmopathy from hyperthyroidism, a discovery set of about a hundred patients (more than 40 ophthalmopathy, 57 stable hyperthyroidism) was enrolled. For independent validation, a separate cohort was made up of 18 to 20 hyperthyroidism patients plus 17 patients who later progressed from hyperthyroidism to ophthalmopathy. T-cell repertoires of thyroid tissue and blood were compared in over 5 hyperthyroidism patients. After sampling, hyperthyroidism patients received methimazole starting at 30 mg daily, and ophthalmopathy patients received high-dose intravenous methylprednisolone. The approximately 100 discovery patients were randomly divided into training and test sets at a 7:3 ratio. Broad study findings and their caveats: In cross-validation, the 13-signature model distinguished ophthalmopathy from stable hyperthyroidism with nearly 90% sensitivity and about 84% specificity, and in the test set the corresponding values were approximately 79% and 70%. In validation, the model predicted ophthalmopathy progression with about 70% sensitivity and roughly 72% specificity; some 13 predicted patients were CT-confirmed with GO in a median of approximately six months. No statistical method was used to predetermine the sample size, and group allocation was not hidden from the investigators. Most expanded thyroid clonotypes with a frequency above 0.001 also appeared in blood, which suggests that blood repertoires may reflect the immune response in the thyroid.

Ophthalmopathy patients were characterized by moderately to severely active disease, a Clinical Activity Score of at least 3, a NOSPECS grade of at least 4, and a disease duration under 3 months. Patients were excluded if they had other autoimmune diseases, uncontrolled infections, pregnancy or lactation. Diagnosis relied on clinical symptoms, serum thyroxine, TRAb, thyroid ultrasound and orbital computed tomography. PBMCs were isolated from more than 9 ml of fresh peripheral blood by Ficoll-Paque density gradient centrifugation. Total RNA was extracted using Trizol reagent, and RNA quality was checked on an Agilent 2100 Bioanalyzer. The CDR3, cysteine through phenylalanine, is 12 amino acids long. The kept DNA is CDR3 alone, 36 bases in frame from the first base. Trimming costs V 3 bases and J 2 bases, and their ends lie 4 bases apart. The germline V gene yields ENHRY for CDR1 and SYGVKD for CDR2.

The chain is assembled from TRBV10-3 and TRBJ2-5; the D gene remains uncertain. Sequencing was done on a sample of peripheral blood. This TCR derives from a woman aged 40 to 50 with Graves' ophthalmopathy. Donor details come from another sample of the same person, matched by shared clones. The base sequence is TGTGCCATCAGTGACAGACAAGAGACCCAGTACTTC. It is translated as CAISDRQETQYF.